Following are 23 T cell receptor beta chains from one sample sequenced in a study of glioma-infiltrating T cells after dendritic cell vaccination. Clones were read by immunoSEQ multiplex PCR, and TCRdb kept only the in-frame ones, dropping some. The sample shows tens of thousands of clones, about nine tenths of them seen only once. Time point: after dendritic cell vaccination, including at tumor progression/relapse. The sample in question was blood, obtained after dendritic cell vaccination. The receptors were sampled from a human donor with glioblastoma.

This clone was seen just once. The chain joins TRBV10-3 to TRBJ1-2, with TRBD1 as a possible D gene (5 bases). Trimming removed 2 bases at V and 8 bases at J, with 15 bases between. Germline CDR1 ENHRY, CDR2 SYGVKD. The CDR3 runs 14 residues. DNA for the CDR3: TGTGCCATCAGTGAGGGCCTAGGGGCCTTGGGCTACACCTTC. Amino acid sequence: CAISEGLGALGYTF.

The chain carries TRBV15 and TRBJ1-3; D not certain. V lost 3 bases and J 2 bases, leaving 11 bases between the germline ends. This CDR3 is 15 amino acids long. The germline CDR1 and CDR2 sequences are LNHNV and YYDKDF (reference sequence). The DNA of the CDR3 is TGTGCCACCAGCAGTCCCTGGGAGGCTGGAAACACCATATATTTT. This gives the protein CATSSPWEAGNTIYF. The entire variable domain, with the rest obtained from reference TRBV15 and TRBJ1-3, is as follows: DAMVIQNPRYQVTQFGKPVTLSCSQTLNHNVMYWYQQKSSQAPKLLFHYYDKDFNNEADTPDNFQSRRPNTSFCFLDIRSPGLGDTAMYLCATSSPWEAGNTIYFGEGSWLTVV.

This chain joins TRBV10-3 and TRBJ2-3; TRBD2 matches at 7 bases. CDR3 length: 15 amino acids. J gave up 3 bases and V 5 bases, and 8 bases lay outside the gene matches. Looked up from germline, CDR1 is ENHRY and CDR2 is SYGVKD. The CDR3 DNA reads as TGTGCCATCAGTAGGGGCGGGAGTCGGACAGATACGCAGTATTTT. Translated: CAISRGGSRTDTQYF.

The chain joins TRBV19 to TRBJ1-5; no clear D. Trimming stripped 4 bases from V and 2 bases from J, with 6 bases between. From germline, CDR1 is LNHDA and CDR2 SQIVND (reference sequence). This CDR3 is built from 13 residues. CDR3 DNA: TGTGCCAGTAGTAACGGGGGCAATCAGCCCCAGCATTTT. Translating it yields CASSNGGNQPQHF.

The chain joins TRBV19 to TRBJ1-3; D is uncertain. Trimming took 2 bases from V and 8 from J, leaving 10 bases between them. The CDR3 spans 13 residues. In germline, CDR1 is LNHDA, CDR2 SQIVND (reference sequence). The CDR3 loop reads CASSIREADTIYF. CDR3 DNA sequence: TGTGCCAGTAGTATAAGGGAAGCGGACACCATATATTTT. The whole variable domain, remainder taken from reference TRBV19 and TRBJ1-3, is DGGITQSPKYLFRKEGQNVTLSCEQNLNHDAMYWYRQDPGQGLRLIYYSQIVNDFQKGDIAEGYSVSREKKESFPLTVTSAQKNPTAFYLCASSIREADTIYFGEGSWLTVV.

The rearrangement links TRBV5-1 to TRBJ1-2; perhaps TRBD1 as D (5 bases). Germline lookup yields CDR1 SGHRS and CDR2 YFSETQ. V was clipped by 0 bases and J by 8 bases, with 14 bases between them. This CDR3 is built from 14 residues. The CDR3 here is CASSLDGAVGGYTF. Here the CDR3 DNA reads TGCGCCAGCAGCTTGGATGGGGCTGTGGGAGGCTACACCTTC.

V and J are TRBV6-5 and TRBJ2-7; TRBD1 matches at 8 bases. CDR3 length: 15 amino acids. Germline trimming cut 4 bases from V and 4 bases from J; bases unmatched to any gene: 9. Germline V gene lookup returns CDR1 MNHEY and CDR2 SVGAGI. The CDR3 region has the DNA TGTGCCAGCAGTTTCGCCGGGACAGGACCGTACGAGCAGTACTTC. The encoded protein is CASSFAGTGPYEQYF.

The chain has TRBV7-9 and TRBJ2-5, with D maybe TRBD2 (7 bases). TRBJ2-7 matches the DNA end more closely, so the J call is doubtful. The V gene's germline CDR1 is SEHNR and CDR2 FQNEAQ (reference sequence). The CDR3 has 19 residues. DNA of the CDR3: TGTGCCAGCAGCGGCGGCGGCGGGGGCATTCTCCGGGATCCCTACGAGCAGTACTTC. It codes for CASSGGGGGILRDPYEQYF.

This clone was seen just once. The chain joins TRBV27 to TRBJ2-1; D not certain. V lost 2 bases and J lost 2, with 10 bases in between. The CDR3 contains 15 residues. The germline gives CDR1 MNHEY, CDR2 SMNVEV (reference sequence). Here the CDR3 DNA reads TGTGCCAGCAGTTTAAATGGCGGAGCCTACAATGAGCAGTTCTTC. This encodes CASSLNGGAYNEQFF.

The J gene is TRBJ1-4, the V gene TRBV28, with D perhaps matching TRBD1 (6 bases). V lost 3 bases, J lost 7 bases, and 21 bases lay in between. The CDR3 spans 17 residues. CDR1 and CDR2 from the germline V gene are MDHEN and SYDVKM. The CDR3 reads CASSFEGQRPLGEKLFF. The CDR3 bases are TGTGCCAGCAGTTTCGAAGGACAGCGGCCCCTTGGTGAAAAACTGTTTTTT.

V gene TRBV5-1 combines with J gene TRBJ1-1, with unresolved D. The V and J ends lost 7 bases and 1 base respectively, with 11 bases between them. CDR3 length: 13 amino acids. Germline values: CDR1 SGHRS, CDR2 YFSETQ. As DNA, the CDR3 is TGCGCCAGCGGCGGGGAGCGGAACACTGAAGCTTTCTTT. Translated: CASGGERNTEAFF.

The chain carries TRBV7-2 and TRBJ1-2; TRBD1 aligns across 9 bases. The ends lost 5 bases at V and 3 bases at J; junction bases unmatched: 7. Germline V gene data show CDR1 as SGHTA and CDR2 as FQGNSA. The CDR3 has 15 residues. CDR3 in DNA: TGTGCCAGCAGCGGACAGGGGCGTACTTACTATGGCTACACCTTC. It translates to CASSGQGRTYYGYTF.

The chain is built from TRBV25-1 and TRBJ2-1, with 12 bases identical to TRBD2. V dropped 0 bases and J dropped 9; count of bases not matched to a gene: 9. Germline-derived CDR1 and CDR2 are MGHDK and SYGVNS. The CDR3 extends over 17 amino acids. CDR3 in amino acids: CASSEYSTSGRRGEQFF. The CDR3 DNA reads TGTGCCAGCAGTGAATATTCCACTAGCGGGAGGAGGGGTGAGCAGTTCTTC.

This chain uses TRBV18 with TRBJ2-1; TRBD1 matches 11 bases. The CDR3 spans 16 residues. Looked up from germline, CDR1 is KGHSH and CDR2 is LQKENI. V was clipped by 1 base and J by 6 bases; unmatched bases: 5. The CDR3 reads CASSPLRDRGFNEQFF. Written as DNA, the CDR3 is TGTGCCAGCTCACCACTCCGGGACAGGGGGTTCAATGAGCAGTTCTTC.

The J gene is TRBJ2-7, the V gene TRBV9; 9 bases are a match to TRBD2. Germline loops: CDR1 SGDLS, CDR2 YYNGEE. J gave up 2 bases and V 0 bases, and 3 bases lay outside the gene matches. The CDR3 is 15 residues long. As DNA, the CDR3 is TGTGCCAGCAGCGTAGGGCCTAGCGGGGCCTACGAGCAGTACTTC. Its protein is CASSVGPSGAYEQYF.

The rearrangement links TRBV15 to TRBJ2-2; TRBD2 matches at 7 bases. This CDR3 has 15 residues. Germline V CDR1 and CDR2: LNHNV, YYDKDF (reference sequence). V trimming: 3 bases; J trimming: 5 bases; junction bases outside the gene matches: 6. The CDR3 DNA reads TGTGCCACCAGCAGGGGGGGGGTCGGGACCGGGGAGCTGTTTTTT. It specifies CATSRGGVGTGELFF.

CDR3 sequence (DNA): TGTGCCAGTAACATAGGACAGGGCGCCGGGGAGCTGTTTTTT. Translation gives CASNIGQGAGELFF. The chain combines TRBV19 with TRBJ2-2, with 8 bases fitting TRBD1. This CDR3 is built from 14 residues. The V and J ends lost 7 bases and 6 bases, in that order; junction bases with no gene match: 7. Per germline, CDR1 LNHDA and CDR2 SQIVND (reference sequence). The entire variable domain, with the rest obtained from reference TRBV19 and TRBJ2-2, is as follows: DGGITQSPKYLFRKEGQNVTLSCEQNLNHDAMYWYRQDPGQGLRLIYYSQIVNDFQKGDIAEGYSVSREKKESFPLTVTSAQKNPTAFYLCASNIGQGAGELFFGEGSRLTVL.

Here the CDR3 DNA reads TGTGCCAGCAGCTTGGCCGGTACCTACGAGCAGTACTTC. As protein: CASSLAGTYEQYF. The J gene is TRBJ2-7, the V gene TRBV5-4; unclear D gene. V dropped 0 bases and J dropped 2 bases, with 6 bases sitting between them. This CDR3 contains 13 residues. Per the germline V gene, CDR1 is SGHNT and CDR2 is YYREEE (reference sequence).

The chain links TRBV7-2 to TRBJ2-6; 10 bases line up with TRBD1. This CDR3 region has 19 residues. With 5 bases clipped from V and 4 bases from J, the junction kept 14 bases outside the gene matches. Germline V lookup: CDR1 SGHTA, CDR2 FQGNSA. The CDR3 here is CASSVPSGTGAKGANVLTF. The CDR3 DNA follows: TGTGCCAGCAGCGTTCCCTCCGGGACAGGGGCGAAAGGGGCCAACGTCCTGACTTTC.

The chain couples TRBV9 to TRBJ2-5; TRBD1 matches at 8 bases. V dropped 0 bases and J dropped 5; count of bases not matched to a gene: 3. CDR1 is SGDLS, CDR2 YYNGEE, per germline. The length of the CDR3 is 14 residues. CDR3 in DNA: TGTGCCAGCAGCGTAGCAGGGGGCTTGGAGACCCAGTACTTC. It specifies CASSVAGGLETQYF.

The chain carries TRBV18 and TRBJ2-1, with 12 nucleotides matching TRBD2. This CDR3 comprises 16 residues. In germline, CDR1 is KGHSH, CDR2 LQKENI. After removal of 3 bases from V and 9 bases from J, the junction contained 9 bases not matched to a gene. The CDR3 sequence: CASSPPGLAGGLEQFF. DNA of the CDR3: TGTGCCAGCTCACCCCCCGGTCTAGCGGGAGGGCTTGAGCAGTTCTTC. Using reference TRBV18 and TRBJ2-1 for the parts outside the CDR3, the full variable domain is NAGVMQNPRHLVRRRGQEARLRCSPMKGHSHVYWYRQLPEEGLKFMVYLQKENIIDESGMPKERFSAEFPKEGPSILRIQQVVRGDSAAYFCASSPPGLAGGLEQFFGPGTRLTVL.

The chain has TRBV7-9 and TRBJ2-5; D is unresolved. Germline CDR1 and CDR2: SEHNR and FQNEAQ (reference sequence). The CDR3 is 13 amino acids. Deletions cut 2 bases from V and 2 bases from J, with 6 bases between. CDR3 residues: CASSLSSQETQYF. The CDR3 DNA reads as TGTGCCAGCAGCTTAAGCTCACAAGAGACCCAGTACTTC.

This chain joins TRBV18 and TRBJ2-5; the D gene is possibly TRBD1 (6 bases). Germline V gene sequence: CDR1 KGHSH, CDR2 LQKENI. The germline V and J ends were trimmed by 1 base and 2 bases, with 8 bases remaining between them. The CDR3 has 14 amino acids. The CDR3 DNA is TGTGCCAGCTCACCACTAGGGACACAAGAGACCCAGTACTTC. Protein product: CASSPLGTQETQYF.